This T cell receptor (beta chain) derives from a study of vaccination and CD4 T cells after COVID-19. Overall study context: Participants were vaccinated with two doses, given as either BNT162b2 or mRNA-1273 vaccine. Study-level results: Spike mono-reactivity was shown by 304 of 307 vaccine-specific clones in convalescent patients.

Regarding time point: late sampling 161 to 241 days after vaccination in a few convalescent patients. Treatment here: roughly ten-day PBMC culture with coronavirus spike peptide pools or control peptides (ViraFEST assay). Expanded clonotypes were found by TCR sequencing after peptide-pool stimulation (ViraFEST). PCR positivity was dated March to December 2020, before US Alpha, Beta and Delta variants. An Oncomine TCR Beta short-read assay was used to sequence the DNA from cultured CD4+ T cells. TCRdb processed the PCR reads anew with MiXCR; each CDR3 protein has one entry. The sample gives more than 20,000 distinct CDR3 sequences, around two fifths of which show up once; roughly a tenth is in the top ten. Concerning this clonotype: Its specificity is not known.

The CDR3 covers 15 residues. Germline lookup yields CDR1 LNHDA and CDR2 SQIVND (reference sequence). Trimming left V 6 bases short and J 3 bases short, with 15 bases between. The specimen comprised CD4+ T cells from blood, cultured in vitro, sampled about 7 months after SARS-CoV-2 vaccination. The sequence was obtained from a human donor who had recovered from COVID-19. The chain recombines TRBV19 with TRBJ1-5; weak D call: TRBD1 (5 bases). The CDR3, as DNA: TGTGCCAGTAGCTGGGCGCAGGGAGTCAATCAGCCCCAGCATTTT. Its translation: CASSWAQGVNQPQHF.